The present TCR beta chain was sequenced within a study of blood T cell repertoires in COVID-19. The CDR3 length is 13 residues. V shed 5 bases and J 1 base; nucleotides not matched to a gene: 2. From germline, CDR1 is SGHTA and CDR2 FQGNSA. In the study's own analysis: Reference gene primer amplification in the assay estimated nucleated cell counts. Produced via immunoSEQ multiplex PCR; TCRdb's table is partial and in-frame only. D and trimming come from the DNA, and the V and J calls and clone size come from that table. The sample consists of around 260,000 clones, approximately 86% of them appearing once.

This chain joins TRBV7-2 and TRBJ2-7; the match to TRBD2 covers 7 bases. The sequence was obtained from a young man with active or convalescent COVID-19. Sequencing used peripheral blood. This CDR3 reads CASSPSGSYEQYF. CDR3 bases: TGTGCCAGCAGCCCTAGCGGATCCTACGAGCAGTACTTC.